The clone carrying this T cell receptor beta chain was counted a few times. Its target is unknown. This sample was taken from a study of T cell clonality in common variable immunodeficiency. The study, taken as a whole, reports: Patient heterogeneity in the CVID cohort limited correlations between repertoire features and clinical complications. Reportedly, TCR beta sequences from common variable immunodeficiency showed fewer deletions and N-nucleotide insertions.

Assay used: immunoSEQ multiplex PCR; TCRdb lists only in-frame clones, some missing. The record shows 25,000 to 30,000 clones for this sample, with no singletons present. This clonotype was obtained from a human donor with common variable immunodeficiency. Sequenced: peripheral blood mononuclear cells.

CDR3 DNA (partial): TGTGCCAGCAGTTACCCCGGGGGGGGGTTGAACACTGAA. As protein: CASSYPGGGLNTE. The complete CDR3 reads CASSYPGGGLNTEAFF. The chain recombines TRBV6-2 or TRBV6-3 with TRBJ1-1; possible D gene TRBD1, 5 bases. The read falls 3 residues short of the CDR3 end, and the missing part is taken from the germline J gene. Germline V CDR1 and CDR2: MNHEY, SVGEGT. V was pared by 2 bases and J by 0 bases, with 13 bases between. The CDR3 sequence is 16 residues long.